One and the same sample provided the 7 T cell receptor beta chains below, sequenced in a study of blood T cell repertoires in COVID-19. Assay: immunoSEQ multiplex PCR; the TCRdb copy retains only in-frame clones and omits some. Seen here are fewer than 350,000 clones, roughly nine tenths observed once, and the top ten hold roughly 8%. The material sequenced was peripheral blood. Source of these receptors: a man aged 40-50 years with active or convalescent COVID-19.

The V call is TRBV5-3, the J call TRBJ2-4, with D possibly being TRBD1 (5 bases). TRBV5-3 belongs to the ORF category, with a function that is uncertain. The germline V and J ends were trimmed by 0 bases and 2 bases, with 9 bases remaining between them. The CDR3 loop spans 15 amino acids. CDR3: CARSLATGSKNIQYF. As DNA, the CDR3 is TGTGCCAGAAGCTTGGCCACAGGTTCCAAAAACATTCAGTACTTC.

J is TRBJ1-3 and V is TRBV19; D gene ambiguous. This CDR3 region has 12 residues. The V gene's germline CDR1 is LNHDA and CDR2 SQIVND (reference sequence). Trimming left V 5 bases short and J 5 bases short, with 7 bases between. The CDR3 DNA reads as TGTGCCAGTAGTCCCGGGAGAAACACCATATATTTT. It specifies CASSPGRNTIYF.

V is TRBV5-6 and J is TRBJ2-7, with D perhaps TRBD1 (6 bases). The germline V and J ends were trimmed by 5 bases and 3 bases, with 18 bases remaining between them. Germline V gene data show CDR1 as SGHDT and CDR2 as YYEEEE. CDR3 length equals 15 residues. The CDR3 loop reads CASSYRATQLYEQYF. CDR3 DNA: TGTGCCAGCAGTTACAGGGCTACCCAACTCTACGAGCAGTACTTC.

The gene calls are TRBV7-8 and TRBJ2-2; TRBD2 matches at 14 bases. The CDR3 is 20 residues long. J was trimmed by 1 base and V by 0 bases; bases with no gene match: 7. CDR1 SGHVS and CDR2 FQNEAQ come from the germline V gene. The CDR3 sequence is CASSLAGLAGVKGNTGELFF. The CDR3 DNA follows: TGTGCCAGCAGCTTAGCGGGACTAGCGGGAGTCAAGGGGAACACCGGGGAGCTGTTTTTT.

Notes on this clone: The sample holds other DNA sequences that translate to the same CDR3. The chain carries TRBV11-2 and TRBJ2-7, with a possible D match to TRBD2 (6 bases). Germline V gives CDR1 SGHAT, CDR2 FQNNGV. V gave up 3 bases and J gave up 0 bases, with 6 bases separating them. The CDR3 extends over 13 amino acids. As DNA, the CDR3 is TGTGCCAGCAGCTTGGGAGGCTCCTACGAGCAGTACTTC. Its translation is CASSLGGSYEQYF.

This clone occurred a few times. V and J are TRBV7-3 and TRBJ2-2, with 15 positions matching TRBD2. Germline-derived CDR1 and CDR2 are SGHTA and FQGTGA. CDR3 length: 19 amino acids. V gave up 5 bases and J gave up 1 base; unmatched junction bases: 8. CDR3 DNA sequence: TGTGCCAGCAGCAGAAAAGGGACTAGCGGGAGGCTGAACACCGGGGAGCTGTTTTTT. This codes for CASSRKGTSGRLNTGELFF.

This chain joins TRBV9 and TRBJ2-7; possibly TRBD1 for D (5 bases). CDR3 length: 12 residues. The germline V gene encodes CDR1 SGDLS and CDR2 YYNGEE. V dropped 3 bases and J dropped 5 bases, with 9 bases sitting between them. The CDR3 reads CASSAVGHEQYF. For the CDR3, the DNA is TGTGCCAGCAGCGCTGTGGGGCACGAGCAGTACTTC.